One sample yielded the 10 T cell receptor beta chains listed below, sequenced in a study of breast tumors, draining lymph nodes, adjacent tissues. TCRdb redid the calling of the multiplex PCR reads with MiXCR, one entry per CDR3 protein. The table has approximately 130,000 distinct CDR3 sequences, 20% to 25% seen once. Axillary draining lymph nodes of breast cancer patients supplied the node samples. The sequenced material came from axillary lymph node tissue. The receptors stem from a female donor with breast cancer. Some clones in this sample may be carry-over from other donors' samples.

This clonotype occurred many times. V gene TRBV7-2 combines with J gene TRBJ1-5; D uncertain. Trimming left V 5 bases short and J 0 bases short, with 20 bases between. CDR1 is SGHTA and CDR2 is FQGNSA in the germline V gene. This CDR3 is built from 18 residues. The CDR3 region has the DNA TGTGCCAGCAGCCGAAGGGTAACGGGAATTTATAGCAATCAGCCCCAGCATTTT. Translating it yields CASSRRVTGIYSNQPQHF.

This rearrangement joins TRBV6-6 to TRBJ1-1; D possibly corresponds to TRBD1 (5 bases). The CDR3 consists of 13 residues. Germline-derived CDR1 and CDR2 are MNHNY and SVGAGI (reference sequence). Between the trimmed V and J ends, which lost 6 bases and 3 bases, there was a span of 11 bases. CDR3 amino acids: CASREGSYTEAFF. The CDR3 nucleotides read TGTGCCAGCAGGGAGGGGTCCTACACTGAAGCTTTCTTT.

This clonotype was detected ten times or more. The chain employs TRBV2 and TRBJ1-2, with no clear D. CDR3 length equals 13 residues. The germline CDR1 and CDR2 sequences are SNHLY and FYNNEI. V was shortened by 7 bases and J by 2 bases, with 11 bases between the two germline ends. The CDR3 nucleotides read TGTGCCAGCATTAGTAACGGAAACTATGGCTACACCTTC. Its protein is CASISNGNYGYTF.

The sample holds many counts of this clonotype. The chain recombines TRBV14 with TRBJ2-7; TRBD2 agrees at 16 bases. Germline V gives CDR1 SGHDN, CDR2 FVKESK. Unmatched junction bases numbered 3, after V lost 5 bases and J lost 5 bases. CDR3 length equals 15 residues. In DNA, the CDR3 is TGTGCCAGCAGCTTAGGGACTAGCGGGAGGGACGAGCAGTACTTC. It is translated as CASSLGTSGRDEQYF.

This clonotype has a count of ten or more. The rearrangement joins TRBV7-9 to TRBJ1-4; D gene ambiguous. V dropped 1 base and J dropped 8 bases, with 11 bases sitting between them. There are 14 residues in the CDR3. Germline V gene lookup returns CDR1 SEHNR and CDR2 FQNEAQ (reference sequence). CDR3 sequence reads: CASSLGTSQEKLFF. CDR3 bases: TGTGCCAGCAGCTTAGGTACAAGTCAGGAAAAACTGTTTTTT.

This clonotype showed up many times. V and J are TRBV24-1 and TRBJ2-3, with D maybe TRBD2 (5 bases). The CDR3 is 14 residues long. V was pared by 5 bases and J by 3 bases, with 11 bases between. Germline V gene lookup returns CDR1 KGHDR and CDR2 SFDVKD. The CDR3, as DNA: TGTGCCACCAGTGCATTCGGGGAGACAGATACGCAGTATTTT. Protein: CATSAFGETDTQYF.

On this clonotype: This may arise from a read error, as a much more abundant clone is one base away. CDR3 coding DNA: TGTGCCAGCAGCCAAGGACAGGGGAGTCCGGACGAGCAGTACTTC. The encoded protein is CASSQGQGSPDEQYF. The chain employs TRBV6-2 or TRBV6-3 and TRBJ2-7, with TRBD1 matching over 9 bases. Germline V lookup: CDR1 MNHEY, CDR2 SVGEGT. There are 15 residues in the CDR3. V lost 6 bases and J lost 5; bases outside the gene matches: 11.

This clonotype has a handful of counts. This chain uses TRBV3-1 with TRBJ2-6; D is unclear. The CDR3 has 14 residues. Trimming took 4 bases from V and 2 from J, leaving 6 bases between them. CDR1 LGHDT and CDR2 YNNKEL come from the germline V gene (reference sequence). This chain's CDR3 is CASSPRTGANVLTF. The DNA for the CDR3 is TGTGCCAGCAGCCCCCGTACTGGGGCCAACGTCCTGACTTTC.

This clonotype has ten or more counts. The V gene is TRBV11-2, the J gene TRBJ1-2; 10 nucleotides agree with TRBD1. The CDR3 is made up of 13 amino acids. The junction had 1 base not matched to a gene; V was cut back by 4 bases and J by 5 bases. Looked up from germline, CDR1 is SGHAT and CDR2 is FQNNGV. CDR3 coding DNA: TGTGCCAGCAGCTCGGGACAGGGGTATGGCTACACCTTC. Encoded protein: CASSSGQGYGYTF.

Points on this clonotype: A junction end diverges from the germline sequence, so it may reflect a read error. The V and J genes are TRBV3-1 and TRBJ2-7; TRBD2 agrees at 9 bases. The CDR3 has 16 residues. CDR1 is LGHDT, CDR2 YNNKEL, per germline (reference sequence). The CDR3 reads CASSQVAGALVYKQYF. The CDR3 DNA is TGTGCCAGCAGCCAGGTAGCGGGGGCGCTGGTCTACAAGCAGTACTTC.